A selection of T cell receptor beta chains follows, all from one sample in a study of blood T cell repertoires in COVID-19. Sequenced by immunoSEQ multiplex PCR; TCRdb stores in-frame clones only, minus some. The table lists a few hundred thousand clones, 75% to 90% of them singletons. The source material was peripheral blood. These receptors all come from a young man with active or convalescent COVID-19. CDR3s include the opening cysteine and the closing phenylalanine or tryptophan. D genes are given only for firm matches. A clone size is listed for some rows: how often the clone was seen (once, few, many), or a class if it is expanded.

CACDSPRLGNTIYF	TGTGCCTGCGACAGCCCTCGGCTTGGAAACACCATATATTTT	NA	NA	TRBV30	TRBJ1-3
CASSQTGNQPQHF	TGTGCCAGCAGCCAAACGGGCAATCAGCCCCAGCATTTT	NA	NA	TRBV3-1/TRBV3-2	TRBJ1-5
CASSTEKFSNQPQHF	TGTGCCAGCAGCACTGAGAAATTTAGCAATCAGCCCCAGCATTTT	NA	NA	TRBV21-1	TRBJ1-5
CASSLYAGAQETQYF	TGTGCCAGCAGCTTGTATGCGGGGGCCCAAGAGACCCAGTACTTC	NA	NA	TRBV5-5	TRBJ2-5
CASSYSLASHNEQFF	TGTGCCAGCAGTTACTCTCTAGCGAGCCACAATGAGCAGTTCTTC	NA	NA	TRBV6-5	TRBJ2-1
CASSLSVIGYTF	TGTGCCAGCAGCTTGAGTGTTATCGGCTACACCTTC	NA	NA	TRBV7-2	TRBJ1-2
CASSLAGTQYF	TGTGCCAGCAGCTTGGCCGGGACCCAGTACTTC	NA	NA	TRBV5-8	TRBJ2-5
CASSQLTTTGTEAFF	TGCGCCAGCAGCCAATTGACAACGACAGGGACTGAAGCTTTCTTT	TRBD1	NA	TRBV4-1	TRBJ1-1
CASSLLGGEQFF	TGTGCCAGCAGTTTATTAGGCGGTGAGCAGTTCTTC	NA	NA	TRBV27	TRBJ2-1
CASSFLGDSTTDTQYF	TGTGCCAGCAGCTTTCTCGGTGACAGCACAACAGATACGCAGTATTTT	NA	NA	TRBV5-6	TRBJ2-3
CSVGSAGGGYTF	TGCAGCGTTGGCTCGGCGGGGGGTGGCTACACCTTC	NA	medium-sized	TRBV29-1	TRBJ1-2
CASSAQENTEAFF	TGTGCCAGCAGCGCACAGGAGAACACTGAAGCTTTCTTT	NA	NA	TRBV9	TRBJ1-1
CASPGLAGATDTQYF	TGCGCCAGCCCTGGGCTAGCGGGGGCCACAGATACGCAGTATTTT	TRBD2	NA	TRBV10-1	TRBJ2-3
CASSEFGRGSTGELFF	TGTGCCAGCAGTGAATTTGGCCGGGGGTCCACCGGGGAGCTGTTTTTT	NA	NA	TRBV25-1	TRBJ2-2
CASSIQDGGATEAFF	TGTGCCAGTAGTATACAGGATGGAGGGGCCACTGAAGCTTTCTTT	NA	NA	TRBV19	TRBJ1-1
CSVGDFTYNEQFF	TGCAGCGTTGGGGACTTTACCTACAATGAGCAGTTCTTC	NA	NA	TRBV29-1	TRBJ2-1
CASSAERQETQYF	TGTGCCAGCAGCGCGGAGCGGCAAGAGACCCAGTACTTC	NA	NA	TRBV9	TRBJ2-5
CSVAGTGFEAFF	TGCAGCGTGGCCGGGACAGGGTTTGAAGCTTTCTTT	TRBD1	NA	TRBV29-1	TRBJ1-1
CASSRTSGAGNTIYF	TGTGCCAGTAGTCGCACTTCCGGAGCTGGAAACACCATATATTTT	NA	NA	TRBV19	TRBJ1-3
CASSEIRTGGQNEQFF	TGTGCCAGCAGTGAAATTAGGACAGGGGGACAGAATGAGCAGTTCTTC	TRBD1	NA	TRBV6-1	TRBJ2-1
CASSLGQEQFF	TGTGCCAGCAGTTTAGGACAGGAGCAGTTCTTC	NA	once	TRBV5-6	TRBJ2-1
CASSYSSSGTDTQYF	TGTGCCAGCAGTTACTCGTCTAGCGGCACAGATACGCAGTATTTT	NA	NA	TRBV6-5	TRBJ2-3
CASTSGDRGHYEQYF	TGTGCCAGCACCTCCGGGGACAGGGGGCACTACGAGCAGTACTTC	TRBD1	NA	TRBV7-9	TRBJ2-7
CASSPGQGQEKLFF	TGTGCCAGCTCACCGGGACAGGGCCAAGAAAAACTGTTTTTT	TRBD1	NA	TRBV18	TRBJ1-4
CASSYYEGSNTEAFF	TGTGCCAGCAGTTACTATGAGGGTTCGAACACTGAAGCTTTCTTT	NA	NA	TRBV6-5	TRBJ1-1
CASGQGYSNQPQHF	TGTGCCAGCGGACAGGGCTATAGCAATCAGCCCCAGCATTTT	TRBD1	once	TRBV6-5	TRBJ1-5
CASSETAGLNTEAFF	TGTGCCAGCAGTGAAACGGCAGGGCTAAACACTGAAGCTTTCTTT	NA	once	TRBV2	TRBJ1-1
CASSAQGANNEKLFF	TGTGCCAGCAGCGCGCAGGGGGCTAACAATGAAAAACTGTTTTTT	TRBD1	NA	TRBV7-9	TRBJ1-4
CASSFTDRSLGEQFF	TGTGCCAGCAGCTTCACGGACAGGTCACTCGGTGAGCAGTTCTTC	TRBD1	NA	TRBV7-9	TRBJ2-1
CASSLFDSSGNTIYF	TGTGCCAGTAGCCTATTCGACAGCTCTGGAAACACCATATATTTT	NA	NA	TRBV19	TRBJ1-3
CASSRTQKQGGHTEAFF	TGCGCCAGCAGTCGAACCCAAAAGCAGGGGGGCCACACTGAAGCTTTCTTT	TRBD1	NA	TRBV23-1	TRBJ1-1
CASSPQGNAYEQYF	TGTGCCAGCAGCCCGCAGGGGAATGCCTACGAGCAGTACTTC	NA	NA	TRBV3-1/TRBV3-2	TRBJ2-7
CASSQILYNEQFF	TGTGCCAGCAGCCAAATCCTGTACAATGAGCAGTTCTTC	NA	NA	TRBV4-2	TRBJ2-1
CASHKGGQDTGELFF	TGTGCCAGCCACAAGGGGGGGCAGGACACCGGGGAGCTGTTTTTT	NA	NA	TRBV13	TRBJ2-2
CASSEGTENSPLHF	TGTGCCAGCAGTGAAGGGACAGAAAATTCACCCCTCCACTTT	NA	NA	TRBV2	TRBJ1-6
CATSSPGTGIGANVLTF	TGTGCCACCAGCAGTCCCGGGACAGGGATTGGGGCCAACGTCCTGACTTTC	TRBD1	NA	TRBV15	TRBJ2-6
CASSIGPFGEPQHF	TGTGCCAGTAGTATAGGCCCCTTTGGAGAGCCCCAGCATTTT	NA	NA	TRBV19	TRBJ1-5
CASSLQGRDYGYTF	TGCGCCAGCAGCCTACAGGGGCGGGACTATGGCTACACCTTC	TRBD1	NA	TRBV5-1	TRBJ1-2
CASGTGVGTDTQYF	TGTGCCAGCGGGACAGGGGTTGGCACAGATACGCAGTATTTT	TRBD1	NA	TRBV27	TRBJ2-3
CASSQGRTAYEQYF	TGCGCCAGCAGCCAAGGTAGGACTGCCTACGAGCAGTACTTC	NA	NA	TRBV4-1	TRBJ2-7
CASSYRVTGELFF	TGTGCCAGTAGCTACAGGGTAACCGGGGAGCTGTTTTTT	NA	NA	TRBV19	TRBJ2-2
CASSAGADTQYF	TGTGCCAGCAGCGCAGGGGCAGATACGCAGTATTTT	NA	NA	TRBV9	TRBJ2-3
CASSLLLGLAGTDTQYF	TGTGCCAGCAGCTTACTTCTGGGCCTAGCGGGTACAGATACGCAGTATTTT	TRBD2	NA	TRBV7-9	TRBJ2-3
CASSFSRDTGEQYF	TGCGCCAGCAGCTTTTCGAGGGATACGGGTGAGCAGTACTTC	NA	few	TRBV5-1	TRBJ2-7
CAWSDLRDYNSPLHF	TGTGCCTGGAGTGACCTTCGGGACTATAATTCACCCCTCCACTTT	NA	NA	TRBV30	TRBJ1-6
CASSETGAGNTIYF	TGTGCCAGCAGCGAAACAGGGGCGGGAAACACCATATATTTT	TRBD1	NA	TRBV7-9	TRBJ1-3
CASSLDEGAEAFF	TGTGCCAGCAGTTTAGACGAAGGGGCTGAAGCTTTCTTT	NA	NA	TRBV2	TRBJ1-1
CASSPMTRTNYGYTF	TGTGCCAGCAGTCCCATGACACGGACTAACTATGGCTACACCTTC	NA	once	TRBV19	TRBJ1-2
CASSQGASYEQYF	TGCGCCAGCAGCCAAGGGGCTTCCTACGAGCAGTACTTC	NA	NA	TRBV4-1	TRBJ2-7
CASSLASGGARDEQFF	TGCGCCAGCAGCTTGGCTAGCGGGGGGGCCAGGGATGAGCAGTTCTTC	TRBD2	few	TRBV5-1	TRBJ2-1
CAISESMTGNTEAFF	TGTGCCATCAGTGAGTCAATGACAGGGAACACTGAAGCTTTCTTT	NA	NA	TRBV10-3	TRBJ1-1
CASSNQGDSYEQYF	TGTGCCAGTAGCAACCAGGGTGACTCCTACGAGCAGTACTTC	NA	NA	TRBV19	TRBJ2-7
CASSQDRGGYNEQFF	TGCGCCAGCAGCCAAGATCGCGGCGGATACAATGAGCAGTTCTTC	NA	NA	TRBV4-3	TRBJ2-1
CASSDRGRLDTQYF	TGCGCCAGCAGCGACAGGGGGCGCCTAGATACGCAGTATTTT	TRBD1	NA	TRBV10-1	TRBJ2-3